The 2 T cell receptor beta chains reported below all come from one sample, sequenced in a study of OX40 agonist ivuxolimab in advanced cancers. Data came from immunoSEQ multiplex PCR; TCRdb stores just in-frame clones and leaves some out. The sample lists over 55,000 clones, over 80% occurring once. The sequenced sample was CD4+ or CD8+ T cells sorted from blood, obtained in a trial of the OX40 agonist ivuxolimab. The source of these receptors is an adult with an advanced solid tumor such as melanoma, head and neck, liver or kidney cancer.

The V call is TRBV5-6, the J call TRBJ1-3, with D unresolved. This CDR3 spans 12 amino acids. Trimming left V 4 bases short and J 3 bases short, with 5 bases between. Germline CDR1 and CDR2: SGHDT and YYEEEE. Here the CDR3 DNA reads TGTGCCAGCAGCCAAATTGGAAACACCATATATTTT. Protein sequence: CASSQIGNTIYF.

The CDR3 coding sequence is TGTGCCAGCAGTGACGGGACTAGCGGGAACTTCAATGAGCAGTTCTTC. It encodes CASSDGTSGNFNEQFF. V gene TRBV6-4 combines with J gene TRBJ2-1, with 13 nucleotides matching TRBD2. The CDR3 is 16 amino acids. CDR1 is MRHNA, CDR2 SNTAGT, per germline. V was pared by 2 bases and J by 6 bases, with 4 bases of the junction left unmatched.